The next 23 T cell receptor beta chains were all read from a single sample in a study of T cell clonality in common variable immunodeficiency. Sequenced by immunoSEQ multiplex PCR; TCRdb stores in-frame clones only, minus some. The sample yields about 52,000 clones, without any singletons. Sequencing was done on a sample of peripheral blood mononuclear cells. Every receptor here comes from a person aged 18 to 70 in good health.

This clone was counted between two and nine times. CDR3 region: CASSAQGLGYGYTF. Partial CDR3 DNA: TGTGCCAGCTCAGCACAGGGTCTGGGCTATGGC. The chain combines TRBV18 with TRBJ1-2; possibly TRBD1 for D (6 bases). The read terminates 3 residues ahead of where the CDR3 ends, so the germline J gene completes it. The germline gives CDR1 KGHSH, CDR2 LQKENI. The CDR3 length is 14 residues. Between the trimmed V and J ends, which lost 5 bases and 4 bases, there was a span of 14 bases.

This clone was seen repeatedly, ten times or more. Read coverage stops 3 residues before the CDR3 terminus; the germline J gene supplies the remainder. This chain links TRBV12-5 with TRBJ2-3, with 7 positions matching TRBD2. Per the germline V gene, CDR1 is LGHNT and CDR2 is FRNRAP. Trimming took 1 base from V and 2 from J; bases not matched to a gene: 6. This CDR3 contains 16 residues. CDR3 sequence: CASGLEIAGPTDTQYF. The sequenced part of the CDR3 DNA is TGTGCTAGTGGTTTGGAAATAGCGGGCCCCACAGATACG.

The table lists this clone with many counts. The read finishes 3 residues shy of the CDR3 end, and the germline J gene is used to complete it. V gene TRBV13 combines with J gene TRBJ1-1, with D hard to call. The V and J ends lost 4 bases and 2 bases respectively, with 5 bases between them. CDR3 size: 12 residues. In germline, CDR1 is PRHDT, CDR2 FYEKMQ (reference sequence). Partial CDR3 DNA: TGTGCCAGCAGCTGGCCAAACACTGAA. Residues: CASSWPNTE. In full, the CDR3 is CASSWPNTEAFF.

This clone has a count of ten or more. The read comes to an end 3 residues before the CDR3 does, leaving the germline J gene to fill in the end. This chain joins TRBV20-1 and TRBJ2-7; TRBD2 matches 9 bases. CDR1 DFQATT and CDR2 SNEGSKA come from the germline V gene (reference sequence). J was trimmed by 3 bases and V by 5 bases; bases with no gene match: 14. The CDR3 contains 16 residues. The CDR3 is CSAYTRSPSGNYEQYF. Incomplete CDR3 DNA: TGCAGTGCTTATACCCGGTCGCCTAGCGGGAACTACGAG.

This clone was seen a handful of times. The CDR3 end is not reached by the read, which stops 3 residues before it; the germline J gene fills it in. This rearrangement joins TRBV20-1 to TRBJ2-1; TRBD2 agrees at 8 bases. Germline lookup yields CDR1 DFQATT and CDR2 SNEGSKA (reference sequence). Unmatched junction bases numbered 10, after V lost 5 bases and J lost 4 bases. The CDR3 is 15 amino acids. Here the CDR3 reads CSAPETSDPYNEQFF. The CDR3 DNA, read in part, is TGCAGTGCTCCCGAGACTAGCGACCCTTACAATGAG.

This clone was counted ten times or more. The read ends 3 residues early relative to the CDR3; the germline J gene fills the gap. This chain uses TRBV7-3 with TRBJ2-6; D might be TRBD1 (5 bases). The V gene lost 1 base and the J gene lost 3 bases, with 10 bases spanning the gap. Germline CDR1 SGHTA, CDR2 FQGTGA. The CDR3 has 16 amino acids. CDR3 DNA (partial): TGTGCCAGCAGCTTAATTGGGGCTTTTGGGGCCAACGTC. Translation: CASSLIGAFGANV. The entire CDR3 sequence reads CASSLIGAFGANVLTF.

CDR3 sequence: CASHAGSYNEQYF. CDR3 bases read: TGTGCCAGCCATGCAGGCTCCTACAACGAG. The rearrangement links TRBV6-2 or TRBV6-3 to TRBJ2-7, with unresolved D. The read ends 3 residues early relative to the CDR3; the germline J gene fills the gap. Germline CDR1 is MNHEY and CDR2 is SVGEGT. The length of the CDR3 is 13 residues. V lost 8 bases and J lost 5, with 16 bases in between.

This clone was observed a handful of times. Read coverage stops 3 residues before the CDR3 terminus; the germline J gene supplies the remainder. The chain uses TRBV7-8 and TRBJ2-1; TRBD2 aligns across 9 bases. J gave up 3 bases and V 6 bases, and 6 bases lay outside the gene matches. CDR1 and CDR2 (germline): SGHVS, FQNEAQ. The CDR3 contains 15 residues. The sequenced part of the CDR3 DNA is TGTGCCAGCAGGGCTAGCGGGAACTACTACAATGAG. Translating gives CASRASGNYYNE. The CDR3 reads in full as CASRASGNYYNEQFF.

There are many counts of this clone. The CDR3 end lies 3 residues beyond the end of the read and is filled in from the germline J gene. The gene calls are TRBV7-9 and TRBJ2-3; no firm D call. Between the trimmed V and J ends, which lost 5 bases and 2 bases, there was a span of 5 bases. The CDR3 totals 12 residues. CDR1 and CDR2 (germline): SEHNR, FQNEAQ (reference sequence). Partial CDR3 DNA: TGTGCCAGCAGCACAGTCACAGATACG. Protein sequence: CASSTVTDT. The entire CDR3 protein is CASSTVTDTQYF. The variable domain in full, with the rest retrieved from reference TRBV7-9 and TRBJ2-3, is DTGVSQNPRHKITKRGQNVTFRCDPISEHNRLYWYRQTLGQGPEFLTYFQNEAQLEKSRLLSDRFSAERPKGSFSTLEIQRTEQGDSAMYLCASSTVTDTQYFGPGTRLTVL.

This clone was found many times. Read sequence stops 3 residues before the CDR3 end, and the germline J gene provides the missing end. The chain has TRBV5-6 and TRBJ2-3, with D maybe TRBD2 (5 bases). Trimming removed 4 bases from V and 0 bases from J, with 12 bases in between. Germline CDR1 is SGHDT and CDR2 is YYEEEE. CDR3 size: 15 residues. The sequenced part of the CDR3 DNA is TGTGCCAGCAGCAGTCGGGGAAGGAGCACAGATACG. Its protein is CASSSRGRSTDT. In full, the CDR3 is CASSSRGRSTDTQYF. Using reference TRBV5-6 and TRBJ2-3 for the parts outside the CDR3, the full variable domain is DAGVTQSPTHLIKTRGQQVTLRCSPKSGHDTVSWYQQALGQGPQFIFQYYEEEERQRGNFPDRFSGHQFPNYSSELNVNALLLGDSALYLCASSSRGRSTDTQYFGPGTRLTVL.

This clone was detected many times. The sequence runs out 3 residues before the end of the CDR3; the remainder is reconstructed from the germline J gene. This chain joins TRBV19 and TRBJ1-1, with D possibly matching TRBD1 (5 bases). Trimming removed 7 bases from V and 2 bases from J, with 14 bases in between. The germline V gene encodes CDR1 LNHDA and CDR2 SQIVND (reference sequence). The CDR3 sequence is 14 residues long. CDR3 sequence reads: CASTPLDKNTEAFF. The CDR3 DNA, read in part, is TGTGCCAGTACCCCGCTGGACAAAAACACTGAA.

In this sample, this clone turned up a few times. Read coverage stops 3 residues before the CDR3 terminus; the germline J gene supplies the remainder. The chain is built from TRBV20-1 and TRBJ2-1; 7 bases map to TRBD1. Germline lookup yields CDR1 DFQATT and CDR2 SNEGSKA (reference sequence). V dropped 0 bases and J dropped 0; count of bases not matched to a gene: 17. The CDR3 sequence is 20 residues long. The chain's CDR3 is CSAREGGRGTLGRSYNEQFF. The CDR3 bases that were read are TGCAGTGCTAGAGAAGGAGGCAGGGGGACGCTAGGGCGCTCCTACAATGAG.

This clone was detected ten times or more. The CDR3 end falls 3 residues outside the read, so it is completed with the germline J gene. The V gene is TRBV4-1, the J gene TRBJ1-1; no definite D call. There are 13 residues in the CDR3. The V gene's germline CDR1 is MGHRA and CDR2 YSYEKL. The V end was cut by 4 bases, the J end by 4 bases, with 10 bases between. The sequenced CDR3 bases are TGCGCCAGCAGCCCGCGGGGTTTCACTGAA. It codes for CASSPRGFTE. The entire CDR3 reads CASSPRGFTEAFF.

This clone showed up many times. The CDR3 end lies 3 residues beyond the end of the read and is filled in from the germline J gene. The chain recombines TRBV5-1 with TRBJ2-5; 7 positions agree with TRBD2. In germline, CDR1 is SGHRS, CDR2 YFSETQ. This CDR3 has 15 amino acids. The J segment lost 5 bases and the V segment lost 1 base, leaving 8 bases of the junction unmatched. CDR3 bases read: TGCGCCAGCAGCTTGTGGCGGGGGTTGGAGGAGACC. This encodes CASSLWRGLEET. The CDR3, in full, reads CASSLWRGLEETQYF.

The CDR3 protein is CASSLELAGKETQYF. The sequenced part of the CDR3 DNA is TGTGCCAGCAGCTTAGAACTAGCGGGAAAAGAGACC. V usage is TRBV11-1 and J usage is TRBJ2-5; 10 nucleotides agree with TRBD2. From the germline J gene comes the end of the CDR3, since the read stops 3 residues before it. This CDR3 comprises 15 residues. Trimming removed 1 base from V and 3 bases from J; junction bases left unmatched: 2. Germline V CDR1 and CDR2: SGHAT, FQDESV (reference sequence).

This clone occurred many times. The sequence runs out 3 residues before the end of the CDR3; the remainder is reconstructed from the germline J gene. This rearrangement joins TRBV19 to TRBJ2-3; TRBD2 matches 7 bases. CDR3 length: 14 residues. Germline V gene sequence: CDR1 LNHDA, CDR2 SQIVND (reference sequence). V dropped 5 bases and J dropped 5; count of bases not matched to a gene: 7. CDR3 region: CASSEAGVGDTQYF. Partial CDR3 DNA: TGTGCCAGTAGTGAGGCGGGAGTGGGAGATACG.

This clone was found many times. The read stops 3 residues short of the end of the CDR3; the missing end is completed from the germline J gene. The chain joins TRBV10-3 to TRBJ2-1; 9 positions match TRBD2. The germline gives CDR1 ENHRY, CDR2 SYGVKD. The CDR3 is made up of 13 amino acids. V was pared by 4 bases and J by 7 bases, with 2 bases of the junction left unmatched. The covered CDR3 bases are TGTGCCATCAGTGGGGCGGGAGGGAATGAG. Translating it yields CAISGAGGNE. The entire CDR3 reads CAISGAGGNEQFF.

This clone showed up many times. The sequence runs out 3 residues before the end of the CDR3; the remainder is reconstructed from the germline J gene. This chain uses TRBV29-1 with TRBJ1-4, with D possibly TRBD1 on 5 matching bases. Germline V gene lookup returns CDR1 SQVTM and CDR2 ANQGSEA. Trimming removed 6 bases from V and 7 bases from J, with 9 bases in between. The CDR3 contains 11 residues. The DNA read from the CDR3 is TGCAGCGTCGGGACTGCTGAAAAA. Translating gives CSVGTAEK. The full CDR3 protein reads CSVGTAEKLFF. The complete variable domain, with remaining parts taken from reference TRBV29-1 and TRBJ1-4, reads SAVISQKPSRDICQRGTSLTIQCQVDSQVTMMFWYRQQPGQSLTLIATANQGSEATYESGFVIDKFPISRPNLTFSTLTVSNMSPEDSSIYLCSVGTAEKLFFGSGTQLSVL.

In its sample, this clone was seen many times. Read coverage stops 3 residues before the CDR3 terminus; the germline J gene supplies the remainder. The rearrangement uses TRBV20-1 and TRBJ2-5; D might be TRBD2 (5 bases). Per germline, CDR1 DFQATT and CDR2 SNEGSKA (reference sequence). The CDR3 extends over 13 amino acids. With 1 base removed from V and 6 bases from J, the gap between germline ends came to 12 bases. The CDR3 DNA, read in part, is TGCAGTGCTAGAGTCCCTCTAGCTAAGACC. Its protein is CSARVPLAKT. The full CDR3 is CSARVPLAKTQYF.

Of note for this clone: The missing CDR3 end, 3 residues past where the read stops, is filled in from the germline J gene. The chain combines TRBV10-2 with TRBJ2-1, with 12 bases matching TRBD2. Germline-derived CDR1 and CDR2 are WSHSY and SAAADI. The CDR3 extends over 14 amino acids. V lost 7 bases, J lost 6 bases, and 4 bases stayed unmatched. The sequenced part of the CDR3 DNA is TGCGCCAGCACCCCTAGCGGGAGGGCCAATGAG. Its protein product is CASTPSGRANE. The full CDR3 reads CASTPSGRANEQFF.

This clone was detected many times. The sequence runs out 3 residues before the end of the CDR3; the remainder is reconstructed from the germline J gene. This chain joins TRBV29-1 and TRBJ2-5, with TRBD1 identical over 8 bases. V trimming: 7 bases; J trimming: 5 bases; junction bases outside the gene matches: 6. Germline CDR1 reads SQVTM; CDR2 reads ANQGSEA. CDR3 length: 12 amino acids. The CDR3 reads CSGQGTWETQYF. The sequenced part of the CDR3 DNA is TGCAGCGGACAGGGGACTTGGGAGACC.

The sample holds a few counts of this clone. The germline gene is not matched at one end of the junction; a read error may be the cause. The CDR3 end is not reached by the read, which stops 3 residues before it; the germline J gene fills it in. The same CDR3 can be traced to other DNA sequences in this sample. The chain couples TRBV2 to TRBJ2-3, with 10 nucleotides matching TRBD2. Germline CDR1 reads SNHLY; CDR2 reads FYNNEI. The CDR3 contains 15 residues. The sequenced part of the CDR3 DNA is TGTGCCAGTAGTGAAGGGACTAGCGGCACAGATACG. This translates into CASSEGTSGTDT. The entire CDR3 protein is CASSEGTSGTDTQYF.

This clone was seen many times. With the read ending 3 residues before the CDR3 end, the germline J gene is used to fill in that end. The genes are TRBV30 and TRBJ2-7; 8 positions agree with TRBD2. Germline V CDR1 and CDR2: GTSNPN, SVGIG (reference sequence). Germline trimming cut 5 bases from V and 3 bases from J; bases unmatched to any gene: 9. This CDR3 region has 14 residues. The CDR3 region is CAWAGGGSRYEQYF. Incomplete CDR3 DNA: TGTGCCTGGGCGGGGGGAGGAAGTCGCTACGAG. Full variable domain (outside the CDR3, taken from reference TRBV30 and TRBJ2-7): SQTIHQWPATLVQPVGSPLSLECTVEGTSNPNLYWYRQAAGRGLQLLFYSVGIGQISSEVPQNLSASRPQDRQFILSSKKLLLSDSGFYLCAWAGGGSRYEQYFGPGTRLTVT.